This T cell receptor beta chain was identified during a study of STAT3 mutations in large granular lymphocyte leukemia. Study findings and constraints: Every T-cell large granular lymphocyte leukemia patient had at least one immunodominant TCR beta clonotype.

Trimming took 5 bases from V and 7 from J; bases not matched to a gene: 19. The length of the CDR3 is 19 residues. Germline V gene lookup returns CDR1 SGHVS and CDR2 FQNEAQ. Average productive template count per sample was around 44,000. Clones were sequenced by immunoSEQ multiplex PCR, and TCRdb holds only the in-frame ones, with some missing. The sample shows about 16,000 clones, about 83% of them seen only once. For this clone: Its antigen is still unknown.

Sequencing was performed on peripheral blood mononuclear cells. This TCR came from a man in his fifties or sixties with T-cell large granular lymphocyte leukemia. Some clones in this sample may be carry-over from other donors' samples. The rearrangement links TRBV7-8 to TRBJ2-2, with 10 bases that match TRBD2. This chain's CDR3 is CASSPLRVLAGEGVGELFF. DNA of the CDR3: TGTGCCAGCAGCCCCCTCCGTGTCCTAGCGGGAGAAGGCGTCGGGGAGCTGTTTTTT.